Listed here is a single TCR beta chain. Profiled with immunoSEQ multiplex PCR; TCRdb holds only in-frame clones, not every one. There are over 55,000 clones in the sample; 93% occur only once, and about 1.7% lies in the top ten. This sample was included in a study of T cell changes during pregnancy in multiple sclerosis. Trimming cost V 3 bases and J 4 bases; bases outside gene matches: 3. The CDR3 length is 15 residues. The germline CDR1 and CDR2 sequences are SGHAT and FQNNGV. The chain recombines TRBV11-2 with TRBJ2-5; 12 bases fit TRBD2. The specimen comprised peripheral blood, sampled after pregnancy. The TCR was taken from a female donor with multiple sclerosis, enrolled in a pregnancy study. The CDR3, as DNA: TGTGCCAGCAGCTTCCAACTAGCGGGAGGAGAGACCCAGTACTTC. This gives the protein CASSFQLAGGETQYF. The full variable domain, with the rest looked up from reference TRBV11-2 and TRBJ2-5, is EAGVAQSPRYKIIEKRQSVAFWCNPISGHATLYWYQQILGQGPKLLIQFQNNGVVDDSQLPKDRFSAERLKGVDSTLKIQPAKLEDSAVYLCASSFQLAGGETQYFGPGTRLLVL.